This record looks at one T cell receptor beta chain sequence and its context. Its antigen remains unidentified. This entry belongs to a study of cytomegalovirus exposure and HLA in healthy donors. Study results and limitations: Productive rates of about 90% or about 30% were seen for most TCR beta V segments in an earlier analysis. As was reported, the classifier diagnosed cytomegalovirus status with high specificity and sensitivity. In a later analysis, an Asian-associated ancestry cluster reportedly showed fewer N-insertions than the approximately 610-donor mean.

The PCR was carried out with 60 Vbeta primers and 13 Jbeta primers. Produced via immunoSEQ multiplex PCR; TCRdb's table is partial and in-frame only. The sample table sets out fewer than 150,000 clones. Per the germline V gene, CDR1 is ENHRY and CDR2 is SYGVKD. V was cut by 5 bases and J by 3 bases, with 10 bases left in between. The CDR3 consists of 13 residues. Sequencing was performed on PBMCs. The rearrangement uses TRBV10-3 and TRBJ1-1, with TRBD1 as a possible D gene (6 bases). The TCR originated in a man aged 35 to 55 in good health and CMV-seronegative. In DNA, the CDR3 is TGTGCCATCAGTAAGGGGGGGGACACTGAAGCTTTCTTT. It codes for CAISKGGDTEAFF.